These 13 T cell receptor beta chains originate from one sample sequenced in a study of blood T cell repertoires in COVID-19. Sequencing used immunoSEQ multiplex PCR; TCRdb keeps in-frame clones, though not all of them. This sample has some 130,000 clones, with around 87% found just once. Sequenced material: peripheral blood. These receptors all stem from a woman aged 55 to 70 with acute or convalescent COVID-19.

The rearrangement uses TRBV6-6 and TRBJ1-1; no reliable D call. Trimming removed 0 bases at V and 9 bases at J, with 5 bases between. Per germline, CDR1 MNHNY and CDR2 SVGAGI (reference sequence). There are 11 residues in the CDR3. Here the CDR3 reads CASSYSVKAFF. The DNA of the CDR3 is TGTGCCAGCAGTTACTCTGTCAAAGCTTTCTTT.

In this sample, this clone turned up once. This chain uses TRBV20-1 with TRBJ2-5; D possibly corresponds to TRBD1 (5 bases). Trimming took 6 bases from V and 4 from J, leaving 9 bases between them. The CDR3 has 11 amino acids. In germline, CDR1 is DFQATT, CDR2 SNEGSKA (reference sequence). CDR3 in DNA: TGCAGTGCCGACAGTCGAGAGACCCAGTACTTC. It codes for CSADSRETQYF.

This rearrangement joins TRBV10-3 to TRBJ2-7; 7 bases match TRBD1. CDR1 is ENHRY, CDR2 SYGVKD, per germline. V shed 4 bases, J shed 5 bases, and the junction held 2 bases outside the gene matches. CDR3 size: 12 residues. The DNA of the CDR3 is TGTGCCATCAGTGGACAGGGAGACGAGCAGTACGTC. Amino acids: CAISGQGDEQYV.

This chain's CDR3 is CASSNEGLEETQYF. CDR3 sequence (DNA): TGTGCCAGCAGCAATGAAGGACTGGAAGAGACCCAGTACTTC. This chain joins TRBV11-2 and TRBJ2-5, with D possibly matching TRBD2 (5 bases). The germline V gene has CDR1 SGHAT and CDR2 FQNNGV. Trimming left V 5 bases short and J 3 bases short, with 13 bases between. The CDR3 runs 14 residues. Based on the CDR3 plus reference TRBV11-2 and TRBJ2-5, the full variable domain is EAGVAQSPRYKIIEKRQSVAFWCNPISGHATLYWYQQILGQGPKLLIQFQNNGVVDDSQLPKDRFSAERLKGVDSTLKIQPAKLEDSAVYLCASSNEGLEETQYFGPGTRLLVL.

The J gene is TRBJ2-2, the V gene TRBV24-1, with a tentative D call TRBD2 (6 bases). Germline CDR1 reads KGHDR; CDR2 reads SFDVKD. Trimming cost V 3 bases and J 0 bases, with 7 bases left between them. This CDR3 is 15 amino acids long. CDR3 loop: CATSDSGPNTGELFF. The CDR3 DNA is TGTGCCACCAGTGATAGCGGGCCGAACACCGGGGAGCTGTTTTTT.

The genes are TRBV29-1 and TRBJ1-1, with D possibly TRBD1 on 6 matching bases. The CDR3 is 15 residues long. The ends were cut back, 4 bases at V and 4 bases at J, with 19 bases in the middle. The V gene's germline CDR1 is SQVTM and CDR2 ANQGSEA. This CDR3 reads CSVGEPSRGGTEAFF. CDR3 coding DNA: TGCAGCGTTGGGGAGCCTAGCAGGGGTGGCACTGAAGCTTTCTTT.

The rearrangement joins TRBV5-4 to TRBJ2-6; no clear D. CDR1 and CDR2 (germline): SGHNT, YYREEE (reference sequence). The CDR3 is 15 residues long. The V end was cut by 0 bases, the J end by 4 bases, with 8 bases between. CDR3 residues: CASSLAQAGANVLTF. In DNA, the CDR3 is TGTGCCAGCAGCTTGGCCCAGGCCGGGGCCAACGTCCTGACTTTC.

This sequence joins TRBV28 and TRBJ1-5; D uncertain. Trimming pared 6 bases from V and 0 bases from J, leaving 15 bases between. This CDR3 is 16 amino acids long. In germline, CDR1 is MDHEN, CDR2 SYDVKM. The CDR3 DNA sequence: TGTGCCAGCAGGGAGGGAGGGTGGTATAGCAATCAGCCCCAGCATTTT. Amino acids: CASREGGWYSNQPQHF.

The CDR3 bases are TGCGCCAGCAGTTCCCAGGGTCTAGCGGGAGCTCGTGTGCGGTTCTTC. Protein sequence: CASSSQGLAGARVRFF. The chain carries TRBV5-1 and TRBJ2-1; 10 bases match TRBD2. The germline gives CDR1 SGHRS, CDR2 YFSETQ. This CDR3 is built from 16 residues. V lost 5 bases and J lost 15; bases outside the gene matches: 20.

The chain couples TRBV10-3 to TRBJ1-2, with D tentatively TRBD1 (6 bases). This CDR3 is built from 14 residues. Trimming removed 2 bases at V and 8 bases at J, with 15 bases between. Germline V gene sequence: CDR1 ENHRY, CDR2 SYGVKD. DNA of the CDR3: TGTGCCATCAGTGAGGGACGGGGGGCGGGCGGCTACACCTTC. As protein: CAISEGRGAGGYTF.

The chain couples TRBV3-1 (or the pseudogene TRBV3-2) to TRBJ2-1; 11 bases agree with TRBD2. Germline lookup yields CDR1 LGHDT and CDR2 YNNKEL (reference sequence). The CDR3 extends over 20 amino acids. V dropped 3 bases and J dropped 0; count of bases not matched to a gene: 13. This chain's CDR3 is CASSQAPTSGSQSSYNEQFF. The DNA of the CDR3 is TGTGCCAGCAGCCAGGCGCCTACTAGCGGGAGCCAGAGCTCCTACAATGAGCAGTTCTTC.

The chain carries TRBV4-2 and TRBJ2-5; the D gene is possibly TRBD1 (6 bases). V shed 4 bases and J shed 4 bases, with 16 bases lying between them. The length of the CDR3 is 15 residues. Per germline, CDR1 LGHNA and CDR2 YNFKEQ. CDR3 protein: CASSPSFGRGETQYF. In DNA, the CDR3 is TGTGCCAGCAGCCCCTCATTCGGCAGGGGAGAGACCCAGTACTTC.

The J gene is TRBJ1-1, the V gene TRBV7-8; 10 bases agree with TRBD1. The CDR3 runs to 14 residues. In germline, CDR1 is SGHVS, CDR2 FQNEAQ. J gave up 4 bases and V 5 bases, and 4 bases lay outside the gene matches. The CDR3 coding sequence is TGTGCCAGCAGCCGCGGACAGGGGGGCACTGAAGCTTTCTTT. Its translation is CASSRGQGGTEAFF.